These 32 T cell receptor beta chains were sequenced from one sample in a study of blood T cells in healthy people across ages. It was with a sample-barcoded 5' primer and a J-beta primer mix that a second PCR of about 6 to 11 cycles was run. TCRdb itself ran the 5' RACE reads through MiXCR, one entry per CDR3 protein. Of over 1.5 million distinct CDR3 sequences in the sample, roughly 50% are singletons; the top ten hold 2% to 2.5%. Input material: blood. The origin of the receptors is a middle-aged woman in good health.

This clonotype appeared a few times. The rearrangement joins TRBV4-3 to TRBJ2-6; D is perhaps TRBD1 (6 bases). Trimming pared 0 bases from V and 4 bases from J, leaving 10 bases between. This CDR3 has 16 amino acids. The germline V gene encodes CDR1 LGHNA and CDR2 YSLEER. The CDR3 spells CASSQDHRAGANVLTF. The CDR3, as DNA: TGCGCCAGCAGCCAAGACCACAGGGCCGGGGCCAACGTCCTGACTTTC.

The gene calls are TRBV4-3 and TRBJ2-1, with D possibly called TRBD1 or TRBD2 (5 bases each). V lost 0 bases to trimming and J lost 1 base, with 13 bases between them. This CDR3 region has 17 residues. Germline-derived CDR1 and CDR2 are LGHNA and YSLEER. The CDR3 region has the DNA TGCGCCAGCAGCCAAGACCCCTTTGGGGGTTCCTACAATGAGCAGTTCTTC. Its protein product is CASSQDPFGGSYNEQFF.

The chain recombines TRBV6-5 with TRBJ1-2, with D maybe TRBD1 (5 bases). This CDR3 is 15 amino acids long. Looked up from germline, CDR1 is MNHEY and CDR2 is SVGAGI. Trimming stripped 9 bases from V and 4 bases from J, with 21 bases between. For the CDR3, the DNA is TGTGCCAGTCTGAGGGACCGACGAACTCTCTATGGCTACACCTTC. The encoded protein is CASLRDRRTLYGYTF.

V and J are TRBV20-1 and TRBJ1-2; D perhaps matches TRBD1 (5 bases). Trimming removed 3 bases at V and 4 bases at J, with 18 bases between. The CDR3 has 15 amino acids. Germline lookup yields CDR1 DFQATT and CDR2 SNEGSKA (reference sequence). The CDR3 coding sequence is TGCAGTGCTAGTGCAACTCGGGGGGAGCCCTATGGCTACACCTTC. Protein: CSASATRGEPYGYTF.

Concerning this clonotype itself: The junction and the germline gene differ at one end; a read error may be behind it. The rearrangement uses TRBV20-1 and TRBJ2-7; 10 bases map to TRBD2. CDR1 and CDR2 (germline): DFQATT, SNEGSKA (reference sequence). The CDR3 runs to 14 residues. CDR3 DNA: TGCAGTGCTAGACTAGCGGGGGAAACCTACGAGCAATACTTC. Its protein is CSARLAGETYEQYF.

The chain recombines TRBV18 with TRBJ2-7; 7 bases line up with TRBD1. This CDR3 is 16 amino acids long. Per the germline V gene, CDR1 is KGHSH and CDR2 is LQKENI. The J segment lost 0 bases and the V segment lost 6 bases, leaving 11 bases of the junction unmatched. The CDR3 bases are TGTGCCAGCTCGCCCGGGACAGCCGCAGGCTCCTACGAGCAGTACTTC. Translating gives CASSPGTAAGSYEQYF.

The chain employs TRBV25-1 and TRBJ1-3; D unresolved. V was clipped by 4 bases and J by 3 bases, with 10 bases between them. Germline V gene data show CDR1 as MGHDK and CDR2 as SYGVNS. This CDR3 is 14 amino acids long. CDR3 in DNA: TGTGCCAGCAGTGCCCCGGGGTTTGGAAACACCATATATTTT. Translation gives CASSAPGFGNTIYF.

This clonotype was counted only a few times. V and J are TRBV5-1 and TRBJ2-1, with TRBD2 matching over 9 bases. Unmatched junction bases numbered 15, after V lost 0 bases and J lost 5 bases. CDR3 length equals 19 residues. Germline CDR1 and CDR2: SGHRS and YFSETQ. CDR3 residues: CASSLEAGGQIRTHNEQFF. The DNA of the CDR3 is TGCGCCAGCAGCTTGGAGGCGGGGGGGCAAATCCGAACCCACAATGAGCAGTTCTTC.

This clonotype was observed a handful of times. V and J are TRBV7-2 and TRBJ2-3, with D tentatively TRBD1 (8 bases). CDR3 length: 16 amino acids. The V gene lost 5 bases and the J gene lost 0 bases, with 15 bases spanning the gap. CDR1 and CDR2 (germline): SGHTA, FQGNSA. CDR3 DNA sequence: TGTGCCAGCAGCGGACAGGGACTATCAAGCACAGATACGCAGTATTTT. Translation: CASSGQGLSSTDTQYF.

As for this clonotype: A much larger clone is a single base away; this may be a read error. The chain links TRBV5-1 to TRBJ2-1; TRBD1 is a possible D gene (5 bases). CDR3 length equals 14 residues. V lost 4 bases, J lost 8 bases, and 16 bases lay in between. From germline, CDR1 is SGHRS and CDR2 YFSETQ. This CDR3 reads CASSVDPGRYEQFF. The CDR3 bases are TGCGCCAGCAGCGTGGATCCAGGGCGGTATGAGCAGTTCTTC.

The chain is built from TRBV18 and TRBJ2-3; D unclear. Germline V gene lookup returns CDR1 KGHSH and CDR2 LQKENI. V dropped 1 base and J dropped 2 bases, with 4 bases sitting between them. The CDR3 extends over 13 amino acids. The CDR3 sequence is CASSPQTTDTQYF. Here the CDR3 DNA reads TGTGCCAGCTCACCACAGACCACAGATACGCAGTATTTT.

The rearrangement joins TRBV20-1 to TRBJ1-4; no clear D. The CDR3 sequence is 16 residues long. Germline V gene lookup returns CDR1 DFQATT and CDR2 SNEGSKA (reference sequence). Trimming removed 2 bases at V and 3 bases at J, with 16 bases between. CDR3 nucleotides: TGCAGTGCTAGACCCCGGGAAGGAAAGGCTAATGAAAAACTGTTTTTT. This encodes CSARPREGKANEKLFF.

The chain is built from TRBV20-1 and TRBJ1-2, with D perhaps TRBD1 (5 bases). This CDR3 region has 14 residues. Germline CDR1 reads DFQATT; CDR2 reads SNEGSKA (reference sequence). V was shortened by 6 bases and J by 3 bases, with 17 bases between the two germline ends. In DNA, the CDR3 is TGCAGTGCCCCCTCGCAGGGCAGGGACTATGGCTACACCTTC. As protein: CSAPSQGRDYGYTF.

This clonotype appeared a few times. The chain links TRBV7-2 to TRBJ2-7, with a possible D match to TRBD2 (6 bases). Deletions cut 0 bases from V and 2 bases from J, with 14 bases between. Per germline, CDR1 SGHTA and CDR2 FQGNSA. This CDR3 is built from 16 residues. The CDR3 DNA reads TGTGCCAGCAGCTTAGCATCCCAGGGAGGTGCCTACGAGCAGTACTTC. As protein: CASSLASQGGAYEQYF.

The J gene is TRBJ2-1, the V gene TRBV20-1, with D perhaps TRBD1 (5 bases). The ends were cut back, 3 bases at V and 10 bases at J, with 16 bases in the middle. CDR3 size: 13 residues. CDR1 is DFQATT and CDR2 is SNEGSKA in the germline V gene (reference sequence). CDR3 nucleotides: TGCAGTGCTAGGACTCGGAAGGGGATAGAGCAGTTCTTC. The encoded protein is CSARTRKGIEQFF.

The J gene is TRBJ2-2, the V gene TRBV19; no firm D call. V gave up 3 bases and J gave up 5 bases, with 13 bases separating them. CDR3 length equals 15 residues. CDR1 is LNHDA and CDR2 is SQIVND in the germline V gene (reference sequence). CDR3 region: CASSIQALRTGELFF. The CDR3 nucleotides read TGTGCCAGTAGTATTCAGGCCTTGAGGACCGGGGAGCTGTTTTTT.

The V and J genes are TRBV6-6 and TRBJ1-4, with D perhaps matching TRBD1 (5 bases). The V and J ends lost 6 bases and 7 bases respectively, with 24 bases between them. In germline, CDR1 is MNHNY, CDR2 SVGAGI (reference sequence). The CDR3 runs to 17 residues. CDR3 protein: CASRPPKGKGVAEKLFF. In nucleotides, the CDR3 is TGTGCCAGCAGACCACCCAAGGGAAAAGGGGTGGCTGAAAAACTGTTTTTT.

This clonotype turned up a few times. The chain combines TRBV13 with TRBJ2-6; 7 nucleotides agree with TRBD2. This CDR3 has 18 amino acids. Germline CDR1 PRHDT, CDR2 FYEKMQ (reference sequence). J was trimmed by 0 bases and V by 2 bases; bases with no gene match: 7. CDR3 residues: CASSLTSGVSSGANVLTF. The CDR3 DNA sequence: TGTGCCAGCAGCTTAACCAGCGGGGTAAGCTCTGGGGCCAACGTCCTGACTTTC.

The V gene is TRBV18, the J gene TRBJ2-5; D is ambiguous. The CDR3 consists of 16 residues. Germline V lookup: CDR1 KGHSH, CDR2 LQKENI. The V gene lost 3 bases and the J gene lost 1 base, with 15 bases spanning the gap. CDR3 nucleotide sequence: TGTGCCAGCTCACCCCTCCCACGAGGCTTCCAAGAGACCCAGTACTTC. It codes for CASSPLPRGFQETQYF.

This clonotype was recorded a few times. The chain employs TRBV12-3 or TRBV12-4 and TRBJ2-7; D may be TRBD2 (5 bases). V shed 5 bases and J shed 4 bases, with 15 bases lying between them. The CDR3 is 14 amino acids. The CDR3 reads CASSQLDGIYEQYF. In nucleotides, the CDR3 is TGTGCCAGCAGTCAACTGGACGGGATTTACGAGCAGTACTTC.

This sequence joins TRBV7-3 and TRBJ1-6; the D gene is possibly TRBD1 (5 bases). Trimming pared 0 bases from V and 5 bases from J, leaving 8 bases between. Germline CDR1 is SGHTA and CDR2 is FQGTGA. The CDR3 contains 15 residues. The CDR3 sequence: CASSLTGTNNSPLHF. The DNA for the CDR3 is TGTGCCAGCAGCTTAACAGGGACGAATAATTCACCCCTCCACTTT.

This chain connects TRBV6-6 to TRBJ2-7; possibly TRBD1 for D (6 bases). Trimming took off 2 bases at V and 6 bases at J, with 14 bases between the two ends. The CDR3 runs 14 residues. Germline CDR1 MNHNY, CDR2 SVGAGI (reference sequence). CDR3 loop: CASSYLRQEGEQYF. Written as DNA, the CDR3 is TGTGCCAGCAGTTACCTTCGACAGGAAGGCGAGCAGTACTTC.

V gene TRBV15 combines with J gene TRBJ2-5; TRBD1 aligns across 7 bases. The CDR3 has 17 amino acids. The junction had 12 bases not matched to a gene; V was cut back by 4 bases and J by 1 base. Per the germline V gene, CDR1 is LNHNV and CDR2 is YYDKDF (reference sequence). The CDR3 coding sequence is TGTGCCACCAGCATAAGGCACGGGACAGATACCCAAGAGACCCAGTACTTC. Encoded protein: CATSIRHGTDTQETQYF.

The rearrangement joins TRBV27 to TRBJ2-1; 7 bases agree with TRBD1. The CDR3 consists of 16 residues. The germline V gene has CDR1 MNHEY and CDR2 SMNVEV (reference sequence). The V segment lost 4 bases and the J segment 6 bases; nucleotides outside the gene matches: 12. In nucleotides, the CDR3 is TGTGCCAGCAGTTGGACAGACAGGGTCCCCTTCAATGAGCAGTTCTTC. Translated, it gives CASSWTDRVPFNEQFF.

The V and J genes are TRBV6-6 and TRBJ2-5; a possible D gene is TRBD1 (6 bases). The last part of the DNA fits TRBJ2-7 better; the J call may be wrong. Germline loops: CDR1 MNHNY, CDR2 SVGAGI (reference sequence). CDR3 length equals 15 residues. As DNA, the CDR3 is TGTGCCAGCAGTTACGACAGGACGGGGTCCTACGAGCAGTACTTC. Its protein is CASSYDRTGSYEQYF.

The chain combines TRBV6-6 with TRBJ1-1; 7 bases match TRBD1. The CDR3 consists of 11 residues. J was trimmed by 8 bases and V by 7 bases; bases with no gene match: 4. CDR1 and CDR2 (germline): MNHNY, SVGAGI (reference sequence). This CDR3 is CASNQDREAFF. The CDR3 DNA reads as TGTGCCAGCAATCAGGACAGGGAAGCTTTCTTT.

The chain links TRBV5-1 to TRBJ2-3; weak D call: TRBD1 (6 bases). V was cut by 2 bases and J by 2 bases, with 12 bases left in between. This CDR3 comprises 15 residues. Germline-derived CDR1 and CDR2 are SGHRS and YFSETQ. The CDR3 protein is CASSFETGFTDTQYF. The CDR3 nucleotides read TGCGCCAGCAGCTTTGAAACAGGGTTCACAGATACGCAGTATTTT.

V is TRBV12-3 or TRBV12-4 and J is TRBJ2-7; D unresolved. The CDR3 has 12 residues. Trimming pared 6 bases from V and 3 bases from J, leaving 9 bases between. CDR3: CASSHVYYEQYF. The CDR3 bases are TGTGCCAGCAGCCACGTATACTACGAGCAGTACTTC.

The J gene is TRBJ1-5, the V gene TRBV4-1; possibly TRBD1 for D (5 bases). V shed 0 bases and J shed 3 bases, with 12 bases lying between them. Per the germline V gene, CDR1 is MGHRA and CDR2 is YSYEKL. The CDR3 is made up of 16 amino acids. The CDR3 bases are TGCGCCAGCAGCCAAGATGGTAAGGGGTACAATCAGCCCCAGCATTTT. It yields the protein CASSQDGKGYNQPQHF.

The rearrangement joins TRBV6-4 to TRBJ2-1, with unresolved D. The germline V gene has CDR1 MRHNA and CDR2 SNTAGT. The CDR3 is made up of 14 amino acids. V was trimmed by 2 bases and J by 8 bases, leaving 13 bases between them. The CDR3: CASSDPYRLDEQFF. DNA of the CDR3: TGTGCCAGCAGTGACCCGTATCGGCTGGATGAGCAGTTCTTC.

The rearrangement uses TRBV20-1 and TRBJ2-6; 8 bases are shared with TRBD1. Germline-derived CDR1 and CDR2 are DFQATT and SNEGSKA (reference sequence). This CDR3 comprises 14 residues. V lost 7 bases and J lost 2; bases outside the gene matches: 4. CDR3 sequence: CSGTGGAGANVLTF. The CDR3 DNA reads as TGCAGTGGTACAGGGGGAGCTGGGGCCAACGTCCTGACTTTC.

The rearrangement uses TRBV6-5 and TRBJ2-5; possible D gene TRBD1, 6 bases. The CDR3 is 15 amino acids. CDR1 is MNHEY, CDR2 SVGAGI, per germline. Trimming removed 3 bases at V and 2 bases at J, with 13 bases between. CDR3 bases: TGTGCCAGCAGTTATGGGGACATACGACAAGAGACCCAGTACTTC. The encoded protein is CASSYGDIRQETQYF.